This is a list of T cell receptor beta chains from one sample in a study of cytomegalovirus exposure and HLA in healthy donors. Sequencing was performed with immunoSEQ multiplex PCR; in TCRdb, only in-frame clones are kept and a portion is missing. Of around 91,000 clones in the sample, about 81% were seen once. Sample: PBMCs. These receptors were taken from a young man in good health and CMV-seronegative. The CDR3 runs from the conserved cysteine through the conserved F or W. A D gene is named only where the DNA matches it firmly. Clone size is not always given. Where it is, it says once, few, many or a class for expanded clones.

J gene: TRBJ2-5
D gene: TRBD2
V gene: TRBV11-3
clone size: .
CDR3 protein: CASSAGTSGTYQETQYF
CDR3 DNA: TGTGCCAGCAGCGCGGGGACTAGCGGGACGTACCAAGAGACCCAGTACTTC

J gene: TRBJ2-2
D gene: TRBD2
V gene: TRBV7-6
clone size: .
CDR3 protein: CASSRQGLDNTGELFF
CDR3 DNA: TGTGCCAGCAGCCGCCAGGGACTAGATAACACCGGGGAGCTGTTTTTT

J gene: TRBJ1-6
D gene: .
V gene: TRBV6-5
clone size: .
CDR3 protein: CASIPSGGNSPLHF
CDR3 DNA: TGTGCCAGCATCCCCAGCGGGGGAAATTCACCCCTCCACTTT

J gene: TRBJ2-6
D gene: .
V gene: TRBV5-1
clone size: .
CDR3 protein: CASSTNSGANVLTF
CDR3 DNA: TGCGCCAGCAGCACAAACTCTGGGGCCAACGTCCTGACTTTC

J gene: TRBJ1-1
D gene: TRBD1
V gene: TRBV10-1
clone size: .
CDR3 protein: CASSNDRGNTEAFF
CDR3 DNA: TGCGCCAGCAGTAATGACAGGGGGAACACTGAAGCTTTCTTT

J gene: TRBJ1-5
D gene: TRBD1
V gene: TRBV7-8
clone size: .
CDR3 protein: CASSLRQGPSQPQHF
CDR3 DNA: TGTGCCAGCAGCTTAAGACAGGGTCCCTCTCAGCCCCAGCATTTT

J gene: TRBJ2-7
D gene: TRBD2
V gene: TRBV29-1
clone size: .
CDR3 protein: CSVGGWGSGSYEQYF
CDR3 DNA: TGCAGCGTAGGGGGGTGGGGAAGCGGGAGTTACGAGCAGTACTTC

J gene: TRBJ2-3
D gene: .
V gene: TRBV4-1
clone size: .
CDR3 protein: CASSHFFAGITDTQYF
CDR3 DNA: TGCGCCAGCAGCCATTTCTTTGCGGGAATCACAGATACGCAGTATTTT

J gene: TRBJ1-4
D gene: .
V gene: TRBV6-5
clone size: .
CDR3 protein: CASRSQETNEKLFF
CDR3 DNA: TGTGCCAGCAGAAGCCAGGAAACTAATGAAAAACTGTTTTTT

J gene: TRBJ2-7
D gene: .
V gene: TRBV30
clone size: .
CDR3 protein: CAWRRDKGEQYF
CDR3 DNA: TGTGCCTGGAGGAGGGACAAGGGCGAGCAGTACTTC

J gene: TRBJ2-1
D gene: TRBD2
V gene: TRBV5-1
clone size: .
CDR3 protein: CASSLGGLTSGSSEQFF
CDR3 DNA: TGCGCCAGCAGCTTGGGTGGTTTGACTAGCGGGAGCAGTGAGCAGTTCTTC

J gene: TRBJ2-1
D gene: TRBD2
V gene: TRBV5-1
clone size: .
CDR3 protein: CASSLDHLAGVDEQFF
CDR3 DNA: TGCGCCAGCAGCTTGGATCACCTAGCGGGAGTCGATGAGCAGTTCTTC

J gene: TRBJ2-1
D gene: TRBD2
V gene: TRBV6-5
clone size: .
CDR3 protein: CASSYTGRSYNEQFF
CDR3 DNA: TGTGCCAGCAGTTACACCGGGAGGTCCTACAATGAGCAGTTCTTC

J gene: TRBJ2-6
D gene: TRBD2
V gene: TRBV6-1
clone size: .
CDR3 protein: CASSEDAGGGNVLTF
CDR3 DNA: TGTGCCAGCAGTGAAGACGCGGGGGGAGGCAACGTCCTGACTTTC

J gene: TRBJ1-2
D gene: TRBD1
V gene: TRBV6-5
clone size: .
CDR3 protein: CASSSGTGLGYTF
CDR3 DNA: TGTGCCAGCAGCTCCGGGACAGGGCTTGGCTACACCTTC

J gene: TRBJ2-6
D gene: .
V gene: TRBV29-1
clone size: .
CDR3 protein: CSVGDFRDGTFGGANVLTF
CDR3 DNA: TGCAGCGTTGGGGACTTCCGGGACGGGACTTTTGGGGGGGCCAACGTCCTGACTTTC

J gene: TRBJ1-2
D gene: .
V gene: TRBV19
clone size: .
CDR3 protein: CASSLTDLLYGYTF
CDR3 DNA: TGTGCCAGTAGTCTAACAGACCTCCTCTATGGCTACACCTTC

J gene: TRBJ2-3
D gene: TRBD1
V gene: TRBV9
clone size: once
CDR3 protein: CASSVARGTGRTDTQYF
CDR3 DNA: TGTGCCAGCAGCGTAGCCCGGGGGACAGGGAGAACAGATACGCAGTATTTT

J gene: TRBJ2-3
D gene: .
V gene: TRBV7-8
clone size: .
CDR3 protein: CASSLALRGSTDTQYF
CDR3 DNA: TGTGCCAGCAGCTTAGCGCTACGAGGTAGCACAGATACGCAGTATTTT

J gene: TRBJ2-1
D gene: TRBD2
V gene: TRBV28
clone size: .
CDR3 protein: CASSFQTSGKIYNEQFF
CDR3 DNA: TGTGCCAGCAGTTTTCAGACTAGCGGGAAGATCTACAATGAGCAGTTCTTC

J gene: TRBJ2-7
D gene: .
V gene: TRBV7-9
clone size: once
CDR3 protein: CASRPGGGPYEQYF
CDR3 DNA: TGTGCCAGCAGGCCTGGGGGGGGGCCCTACGAGCAGTACTTC

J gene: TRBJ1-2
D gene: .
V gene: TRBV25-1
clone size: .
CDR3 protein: CASSELSKAYGYTF
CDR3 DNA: TGTGCCAGCAGTGAATTGTCGAAAGCCTATGGCTACACCTTC

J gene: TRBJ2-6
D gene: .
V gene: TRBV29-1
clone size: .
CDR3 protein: CSARVSGANVLTF
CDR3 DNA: TGCAGCGCGCGGGTATCTGGGGCCAACGTCCTGACTTTC

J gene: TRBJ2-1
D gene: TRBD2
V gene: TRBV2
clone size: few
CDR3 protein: CASSDLGGGRETGEQFF
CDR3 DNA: TGTGCCAGCAGTGACCTTGGGGGCGGGAGGGAAACGGGTGAGCAGTTCTTC

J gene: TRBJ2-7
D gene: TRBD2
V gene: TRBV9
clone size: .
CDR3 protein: CASSVRDYLEDYEQYF
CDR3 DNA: TGTGCCAGCAGCGTTAGGGACTACCTGGAAGACTACGAGCAGTACTTC

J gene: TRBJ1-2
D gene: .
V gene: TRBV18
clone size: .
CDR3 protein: CASSPPFEGGKLHGYTF
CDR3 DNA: TGTGCCAGCTCACCACCATTCGAAGGGGGTAAATTACATGGCTACACCTTC

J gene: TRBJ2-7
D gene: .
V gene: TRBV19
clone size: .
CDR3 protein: CASSFSEAGTSYEQYF
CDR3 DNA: TGTGCCAGTAGTTTCTCAGAGGCCGGGACTTCCTACGAGCAGTACTTC

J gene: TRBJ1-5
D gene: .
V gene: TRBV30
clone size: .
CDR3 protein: CAWAGQSNQPQHF
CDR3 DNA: TGTGCCTGGGCGGGGCAGAGCAATCAGCCCCAGCATTTT

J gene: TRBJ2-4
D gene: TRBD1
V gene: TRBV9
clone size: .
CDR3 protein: CASSLGTGGNIQYF
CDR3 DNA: TGTGCCAGCAGCCTCGGGACAGGAGGGAACATTCAGTACTTC

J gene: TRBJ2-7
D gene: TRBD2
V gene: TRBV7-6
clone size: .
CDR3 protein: CASSSGLAAYEQYF
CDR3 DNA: TGTGCCAGCAGCTCCGGACTAGCGGCCTACGAGCAGTACTTC

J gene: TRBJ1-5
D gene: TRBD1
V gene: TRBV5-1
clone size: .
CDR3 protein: CASSSTGAREQPQHF
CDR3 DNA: TGCGCCAGCAGCTCAACAGGGGCTCGGGAACAGCCCCAGCATTTT

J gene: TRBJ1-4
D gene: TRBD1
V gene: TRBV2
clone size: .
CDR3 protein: CASTADRARRNEKLFF
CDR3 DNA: TGTGCCAGCACGGCGGACAGGGCGCGGCGGAATGAAAAACTGTTTTTT

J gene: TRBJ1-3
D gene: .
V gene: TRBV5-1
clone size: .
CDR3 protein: CASRQGSGNTIYF
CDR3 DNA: TGCGCCAGCAGACAGGGAAGTGGAAACACCATATATTTT

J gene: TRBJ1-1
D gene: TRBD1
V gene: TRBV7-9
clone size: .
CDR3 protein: CASSLVTGTGNTEAFF
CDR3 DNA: TGTGCCAGCAGCTTAGTAACCGGGACAGGGAACACTGAAGCTTTCTTT

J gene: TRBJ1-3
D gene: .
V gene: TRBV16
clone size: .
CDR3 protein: CASSPQGSYGNTIYF
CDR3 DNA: TGTGCCAGCAGCCCCCAGGGATCATACGGAAACACCATATATTTT

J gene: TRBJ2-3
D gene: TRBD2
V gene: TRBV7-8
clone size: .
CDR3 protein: CASRDGTSGRTSDTQYF
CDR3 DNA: TGTGCCAGCAGGGACGGGACTAGCGGGAGGACCTCAGATACGCAGTATTTT

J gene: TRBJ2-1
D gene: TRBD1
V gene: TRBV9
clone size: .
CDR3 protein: CASSRGQGVSGEQFF
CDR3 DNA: TGTGCCAGCAGTCGAGGACAGGGGGTATCCGGTGAGCAGTTCTTC

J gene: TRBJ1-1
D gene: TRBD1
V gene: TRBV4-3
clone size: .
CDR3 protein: CASSLQGMNTEAFF
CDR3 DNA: TGCGCCAGCAGCCTACAGGGGATGAACACTGAAGCTTTCTTT

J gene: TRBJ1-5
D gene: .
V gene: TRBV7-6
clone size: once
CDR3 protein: CASSFNRQEPQHF
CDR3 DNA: TGTGCCAGCAGCTTTAACAGGCAGGAGCCCCAGCATTTT

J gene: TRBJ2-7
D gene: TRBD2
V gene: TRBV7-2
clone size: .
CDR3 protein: CASRYQAGGPYEQYF
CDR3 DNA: TGTGCCAGCCGCTATCAAGCGGGAGGGCCCTACGAGCAGTACTTC

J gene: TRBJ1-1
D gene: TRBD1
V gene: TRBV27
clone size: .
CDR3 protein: CASSPSDRLGREAFF
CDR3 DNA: TGTGCCAGCAGTCCCTCGGACAGGCTAGGGAGGGAAGCTTTCTTT

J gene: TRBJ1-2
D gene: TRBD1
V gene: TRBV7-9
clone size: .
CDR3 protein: CASSLGQSYTF
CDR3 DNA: TGTGCCAGCAGCTTGGGACAGTCCTACACCTTC

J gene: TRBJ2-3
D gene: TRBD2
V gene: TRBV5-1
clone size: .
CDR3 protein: CASSLWERGRSTDTQYF
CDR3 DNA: TGCGCCAGCAGCTTGTGGGAGCGGGGGCGTAGCACAGATACGCAGTATTTT

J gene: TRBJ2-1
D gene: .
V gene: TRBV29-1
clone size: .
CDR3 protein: CSAQVSTGEQFF
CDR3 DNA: TGCAGCGCCCAAGTCTCAACGGGTGAGCAGTTCTTC

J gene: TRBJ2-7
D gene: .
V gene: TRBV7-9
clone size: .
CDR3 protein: CASSLSHEQYF
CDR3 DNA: TGTGCCAGCAGCTTAAGCCACGAGCAGTACTTC

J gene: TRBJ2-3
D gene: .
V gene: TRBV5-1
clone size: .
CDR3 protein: CASRDGIADYSTDTQYF
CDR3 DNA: TGCGCCAGCAGGGACGGAATAGCGGACTATAGCACAGATACGCAGTATTTT

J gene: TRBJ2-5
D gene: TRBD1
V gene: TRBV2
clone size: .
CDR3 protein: CASSPGTVTETQYF
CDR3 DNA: TGTGCCAGCAGTCCCGGGACAGTAACAGAGACCCAGTACTTC

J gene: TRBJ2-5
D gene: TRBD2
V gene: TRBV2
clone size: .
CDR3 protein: CATRRLAGAQETQYF
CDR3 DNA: TGTGCCACCCGCAGACTAGCGGGAGCCCAAGAGACCCAGTACTTC